A selection of T cell receptor beta chains follows, all from one sample in a study of T cell responses to AZD1222 COVID-19 vaccine. TCRdb's table, derived via immunoSEQ multiplex PCR, lists solely in-frame clones and lacks some. This sample has fewer than 85,000 clones; nearly 90% occur once, and the top ten carry 1% to 1.5%. This sample comprised peripheral blood, obtained 28 days after the second AZD1222 dose. The receptors shown here come from an adult who received the AZD1222 COVID-19 vaccine. Each CDR3 is given with its conserved first and last residue. D genes are given only for firm matches. Size tells how often a clone was seen (once, few, many) or the class of an expanded clone, and some rows leave it out.

J: TRBJ2-2; D: -; V: TRBV14; size: -; DNA: TGTGCCAGCAGCCCCCCCAACCCGCTGACCGGGGAGCTGTTTTTT; CDR3: CASSPPNPLTGELFF
J: TRBJ2-3; D: -; V: TRBV19; size: -; DNA: TGTGCCAGTTCCGAGGTGGCGGATAGCACAGATACGCAGTATTTT; CDR3: CASSEVADSTDTQYF
J: TRBJ1-2; D: -; V: TRBV5-1; size: -; DNA: TGCGCCAGCAGCTTGGGAGGGGATAATGGCTACACCTTC; CDR3: CASSLGGDNGYTF
J: TRBJ2-2; D: TRBD2; V: TRBV7-2; size: -; DNA: TGTGCCAGCAGCTTAGCTCCCGGGTTAGGGACTAGCGGGAGAACCGGGGAGCTGTTTTTT; CDR3: CASSLAPGLGTSGRTGELFF
J: TRBJ1-3; D: -; V: TRBV7-6; size: -; DNA: TGTGCCAGCAGCTTAGTGACAAGGGATGTCCTCTCTGGAAACACCATATATTTT; CDR3: CASSLVTRDVLSGNTIYF
J: TRBJ2-3; D: -; V: TRBV9; size: -; DNA: TGTGCCAGCAGACCTCCTGGCAGCTCCAGCACAGATACGCAGTATTTT; CDR3: CASRPPGSSSTDTQYF
J: TRBJ2-7; D: -; V: TRBV11-2; size: -; DNA: TGTGCCAGCAGCCGCTCGAGAGGGGTTGCGGGCGGCTCCTACGAGCAGTACTTC; CDR3: CASSRSRGVAGGSYEQYF
J: TRBJ2-6; D: -; V: TRBV28; size: few; DNA: TGTGCCAGCAGTTTAAGTCCAGGGGTCCCCCAGACTTTC; CDR3: CASSLSPGVPQTF
J: TRBJ2-3; D: -; V: TRBV6-4; size: -; DNA: TGTGCCAGCAGTGGGTATAAGGACTCTAGCACAGATACGCAGTATTTT; CDR3: CASSGYKDSSTDTQYF
J: TRBJ1-6; D: -; V: TRBV30; size: -; DNA: TGTGCCTGGAGGCTGGGAGGGAAGGGCTCCTATAATTCACCCCTCCACTTT; CDR3: CAWRLGGKGSYNSPLHF
J: TRBJ1-2; D: TRBD1; V: TRBV5-4; size: -; DNA: TGTGCCAGCAGCTTGACCGGGACAGGATTTAACTATGGCTACACCTTC; CDR3: CASSLTGTGFNYGYTF
J: TRBJ1-1; D: -; V: TRBV10-3; size: -; DNA: TGTGCCATTACCGGGACACCGAACACTGAAGCTTTCTTT; CDR3: CAITGTPNTEAFF
J: TRBJ2-1; D: TRBD2; V: TRBV19; size: once; DNA: TGTGCCAGTAGTAAGGCTAGCGGGAAGTACAATGAGCAGTTCTTC; CDR3: CASSKASGKYNEQFF
J: TRBJ1-2; D: -; V: TRBV3-1/TRBV3-2; size: -; DNA: TGTGCCAGCAGCCAAGAAGTGACAGGAAGTGGCTACACCTTC; CDR3: CASSQEVTGSGYTF
J: TRBJ1-4; D: -; V: TRBV7-2; size: once; DNA: TGTGCCAGCAGCTTAGATCAGGATGAAAAACTGTTTTTT; CDR3: CASSLDQDEKLFF
J: TRBJ2-2; D: TRBD1; V: TRBV5-1; size: -; DNA: TGCGCCAGCAGCCTCCGGACAGGCAACACCGGGGAGCTGTTTTTT; CDR3: CASSLRTGNTGELFF
J: TRBJ1-5; D: -; V: TRBV6-5; size: -; DNA: TGTGCCAGCAGGGGGACGGATCAGCCCCAGCATTTT; CDR3: CASRGTDQPQHF
J: TRBJ1-5; D: TRBD1; V: TRBV18; size: -; DNA: TGTGCCAGCTCACCCCCGGGACAGGGGGCACATAGCAATCAGCCCCAGCATTTT; CDR3: CASSPPGQGAHSNQPQHF
J: TRBJ2-1; D: TRBD2; V: TRBV18; size: -; DNA: TGTGCCAGCTCACCACGGTCTAGCGGAAGAGGCAATGAGCAGTTCTTC; CDR3: CASSPRSSGRGNEQFF
J: TRBJ2-6; D: TRBD1; V: TRBV19; size: -; DNA: TGTGCCAGTAGTCCAGGGGGGACAGGGGGCGCTGGGGCCAACGTCCTGACTTTC; CDR3: CASSPGGTGGAGANVLTF
J: TRBJ2-2; D: -; V: TRBV11-3; size: -; DNA: TGTGCCAGCAGCTTTTCCCACTCCACCGGGGAGCTGTTTTTT; CDR3: CASSFSHSTGELFF
J: TRBJ1-5; D: -; V: TRBV27; size: -; DNA: TGTGCCAGCAGTTTTGTAGGGGCCAATCAGCCCCAGCATTTT; CDR3: CASSFVGANQPQHF
J: TRBJ2-1; D: -; V: TRBV28; size: once; DNA: TGTGCCAGCAGTTGGACTTCCAATGAGCAGTTCTTC; CDR3: CASSWTSNEQFF
J: TRBJ2-2; D: TRBD1; V: TRBV9; size: -; DNA: TGTGCCAGCAGCGTAACAGGGGACACCGGGGAGCTGTTTTTT; CDR3: CASSVTGDTGELFF
J: TRBJ1-3; D: -; V: TRBV30; size: -; DNA: TGTGCCTGGAGTGCTGGGGGATTTGGAAACACCATATATTTT; CDR3: CAWSAGGFGNTIYF
J: TRBJ1-2; D: TRBD1; V: TRBV7-2; size: -; DNA: TGTGCCAGCAGCTTACGGGACAGGGGGCCTCATGGCTACACCTTC; CDR3: CASSLRDRGPHGYTF
J: TRBJ1-2; D: -; V: TRBV7-9; size: few; DNA: TGTGCCAGCAGCTTACCGGGCAACTATGGCTACACCTTC; CDR3: CASSLPGNYGYTF
J: TRBJ1-2; D: TRBD1; V: TRBV7-9; size: -; DNA: TGTGCCAGCAGCCCGGGACAGGGGGGGAATAATGGCTACACCTTC; CDR3: CASSPGQGGNNGYTF
J: TRBJ2-3; D: TRBD2; V: TRBV6-5; size: -; DNA: TGTGCCAGCAGTTACTCGATAGCGGGAGGTCCGAATACGCAGTATTTT; CDR3: CASSYSIAGGPNTQYF
J: TRBJ1-2; D: -; V: TRBV18; size: once; DNA: TGTGCCAGCTCACCAGGGAGCAGGGAGGTCACCTTC; CDR3: CASSPGSREVTF
J: TRBJ1-5; D: TRBD1; V: TRBV10-3; size: -; DNA: TGTGCCAAAGGACAGGGGAGCCCTAACGGCAATCAGCCCCAGCATTTT; CDR3: CAKGQGSPNGNQPQHF
J: TRBJ1-5; D: -; V: TRBV18; size: -; DNA: TGTGCCAGCTCACGGTCGGAGGGAAGCAATCAGCCCCAGCATTTT; CDR3: CASSRSEGSNQPQHF
J: TRBJ1-5; D: -; V: TRBV7-2; size: -; DNA: TGTGCCAGCAGCTTGGGTGGGACTAATCAGCCCCAGCATTTT; CDR3: CASSLGGTNQPQHF
J: TRBJ2-3; D: -; V: TRBV18; size: -; DNA: TGTGCCAGCTCACAGGGGGATGGTGATACGCAGTATTTT; CDR3: CASSQGDGDTQYF
J: TRBJ1-5; D: -; V: TRBV18; size: -; DNA: TGTGCCAGCTCACCAGGGGGCTATCAGCCCCAGCATTTT; CDR3: CASSPGGYQPQHF